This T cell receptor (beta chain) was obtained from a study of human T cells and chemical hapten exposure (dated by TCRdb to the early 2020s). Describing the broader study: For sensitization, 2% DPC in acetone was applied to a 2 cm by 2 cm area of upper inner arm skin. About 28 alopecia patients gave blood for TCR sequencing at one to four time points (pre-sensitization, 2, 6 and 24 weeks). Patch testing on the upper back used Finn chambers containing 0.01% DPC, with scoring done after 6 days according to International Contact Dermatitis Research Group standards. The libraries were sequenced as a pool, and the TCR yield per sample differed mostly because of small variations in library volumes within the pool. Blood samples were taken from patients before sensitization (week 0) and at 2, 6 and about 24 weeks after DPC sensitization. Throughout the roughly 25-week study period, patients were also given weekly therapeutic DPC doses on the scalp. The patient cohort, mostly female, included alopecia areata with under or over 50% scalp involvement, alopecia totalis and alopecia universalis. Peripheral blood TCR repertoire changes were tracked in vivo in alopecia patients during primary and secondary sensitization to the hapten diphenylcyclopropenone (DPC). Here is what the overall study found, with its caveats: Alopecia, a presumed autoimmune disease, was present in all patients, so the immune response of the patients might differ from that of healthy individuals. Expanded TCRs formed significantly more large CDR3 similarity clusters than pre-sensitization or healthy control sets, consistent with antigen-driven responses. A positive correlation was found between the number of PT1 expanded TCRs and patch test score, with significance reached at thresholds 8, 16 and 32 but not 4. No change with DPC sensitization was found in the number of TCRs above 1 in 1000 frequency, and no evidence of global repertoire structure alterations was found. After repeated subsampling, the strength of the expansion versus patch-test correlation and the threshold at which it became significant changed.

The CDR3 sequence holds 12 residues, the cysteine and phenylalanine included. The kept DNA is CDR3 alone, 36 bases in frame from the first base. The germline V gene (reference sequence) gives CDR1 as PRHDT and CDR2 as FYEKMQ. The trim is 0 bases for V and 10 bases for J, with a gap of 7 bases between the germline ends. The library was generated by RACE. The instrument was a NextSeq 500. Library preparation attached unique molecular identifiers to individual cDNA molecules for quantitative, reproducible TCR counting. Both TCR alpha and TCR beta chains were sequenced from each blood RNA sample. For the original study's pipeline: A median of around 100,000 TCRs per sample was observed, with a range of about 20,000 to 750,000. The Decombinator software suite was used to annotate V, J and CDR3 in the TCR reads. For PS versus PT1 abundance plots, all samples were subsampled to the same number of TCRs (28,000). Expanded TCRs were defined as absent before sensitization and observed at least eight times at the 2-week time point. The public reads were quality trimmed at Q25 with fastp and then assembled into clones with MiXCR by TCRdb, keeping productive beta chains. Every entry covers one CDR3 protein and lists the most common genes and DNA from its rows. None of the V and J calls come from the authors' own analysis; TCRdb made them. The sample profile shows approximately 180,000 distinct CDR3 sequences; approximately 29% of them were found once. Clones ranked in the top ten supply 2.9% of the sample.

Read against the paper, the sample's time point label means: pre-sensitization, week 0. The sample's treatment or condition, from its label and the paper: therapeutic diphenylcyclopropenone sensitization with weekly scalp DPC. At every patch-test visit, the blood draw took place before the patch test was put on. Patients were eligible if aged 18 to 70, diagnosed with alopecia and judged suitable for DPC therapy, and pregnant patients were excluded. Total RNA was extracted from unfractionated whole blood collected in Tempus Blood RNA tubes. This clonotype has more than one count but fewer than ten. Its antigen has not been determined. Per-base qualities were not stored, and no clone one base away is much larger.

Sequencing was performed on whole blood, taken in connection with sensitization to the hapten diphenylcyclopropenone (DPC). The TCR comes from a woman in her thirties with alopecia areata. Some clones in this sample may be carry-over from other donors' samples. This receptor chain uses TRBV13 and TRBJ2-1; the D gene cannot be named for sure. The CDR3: CASSLGASEQFF. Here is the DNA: TGTGCCAGCAGCTTAGGGGCCTCGGAGCAGTTCTTC.